These 10 T cell receptor beta chains share one sample of origin, sequenced in a study of cytomegalovirus exposure and HLA in healthy donors. PCR was performed using 60 Vbeta and 13 Jbeta primers. TCRdb's table, derived via immunoSEQ multiplex PCR, lists solely in-frame clones and lacks some. Of 85,000 to 120,000 clones listed, roughly 80% are singletons. Sequences were obtained from PBMCs. The receptors originated from a man between 40 and 49 years old in good health and CMV-seronegative.

This clone was counted a few times. The chain combines TRBV27 with TRBJ1-1; possible D gene TRBD1, 5 bases. CDR3 length: 15 amino acids. Trimming removed 2 bases at V and 1 base at J, with 11 bases between. The germline gives CDR1 MNHEY, CDR2 SMNVEV (reference sequence). CDR3 nucleotides: TGTGCCAGCAGTTTAGTTGGGACTGGGAACACTGAAGCTTTCTTT. This codes for CASSLVGTGNTEAFF.

This clone was picked up one time. The chain employs TRBV19 and TRBJ2-3; D is perhaps TRBD1 (7 bases). Germline loops: CDR1 LNHDA, CDR2 SQIVND (reference sequence). This CDR3 spans 15 amino acids. V was pared by 8 bases and J by 4 bases, with 19 bases between. The CDR3: CASGVQGTYADTQYF. DNA for the CDR3: TGTGCCAGTGGGGTACAGGGGACTTACGCAGATACGCAGTATTTT.

The rearrangement links TRBV7-9 to TRBJ1-3; tentatively, D is TRBD1 (5 bases). With 3 bases removed from V and 2 bases from J, the gap between germline ends came to 11 bases. The CDR3 runs 15 residues. In germline, CDR1 is SEHNR, CDR2 FQNEAQ (reference sequence). DNA for the CDR3: TGTGCCAGCAGCTTGGGGGGGTTTACTGGAAACACCATATATTTT. Translation: CASSLGGFTGNTIYF.

This clone was observed a handful of times. This chain's CDR3 is CASSWGVYEQYF. DNA for the CDR3: TGTGCCAGCAGCTGGGGGGTATACGAGCAGTACTTC. The chain carries TRBV7-8 and TRBJ2-7; TRBD2 is a possible D gene (6 bases). Trimming removed 4 bases at V and 4 bases at J, with 8 bases between. The CDR3 runs 12 residues. Germline V gives CDR1 SGHVS, CDR2 FQNEAQ. The complete variable domain, with remaining parts taken from reference TRBV7-8 and TRBJ2-7, reads GAGVSQSPRYKVAKRGQDVALRCDPISGHVSLFWYQQALGQGPEFLTYFQNEAQLDKSGLPSDRFFAERPEGSVSTLKIQRTQQEDSAVYLCASSWGVYEQYFGPGTRLTVT.

J is TRBJ1-1 and V is TRBV5-1; TRBD1 matches at 8 bases. This CDR3 is built from 14 residues. The V segment lost 1 base and the J segment 5 bases; nucleotides outside the gene matches: 4. Germline assignment: CDR1 SGHRS and CDR2 YFSETQ. Here the CDR3 reads CASSLTGGRTEAFF. The CDR3 DNA reads TGCGCCAGCAGCTTGACAGGGGGAAGGACTGAAGCTTTCTTT.

The J gene is TRBJ2-3, the V gene TRBV30, with 11 nucleotides matching TRBD2. V lost 0 bases, J lost 4 bases, and 6 bases stayed unmatched. This CDR3 comprises 16 residues. Germline-derived CDR1 and CDR2 are GTSNPN and SVGIG (reference sequence). CDR3 amino acids: CAWSVTLAGGPDTQYF. The DNA of the CDR3 is TGTGCCTGGAGTGTAACCCTAGCGGGGGGTCCAGATACGCAGTATTTT. Variable domain in full (rest from reference TRBV30 and TRBJ2-3): SQTIHQWPATLVQPVGSPLSLECTVEGTSNPNLYWYRQAAGRGLQLLFYSVGIGQISSEVPQNLSASRPQDRQFILSSKKLLLSDSGFYLCAWSVTLAGGPDTQYFGPGTRLTVL.

The chain carries TRBV27 and TRBJ1-6; 9 bases match TRBD1. The V gene's germline CDR1 is MNHEY and CDR2 SMNVEV (reference sequence). Trimming at V came to 6 bases and at J to 7 bases, leaving 4 bases not matched to a gene. This CDR3 comprises 14 residues. CDR3 protein: CASSPGTGNSPLHF. The CDR3 DNA sequence: TGTGCCAGCAGCCCCGGGACAGGGAATTCACCCCTCCACTTT.

The chain links TRBV6-4 to TRBJ2-3, with 9 bases matching TRBD2. V lost 4 bases and J lost 2; bases outside the gene matches: 10. Germline CDR1 and CDR2: MRHNA and SNTAGT. The CDR3 contains 17 residues. The DNA for the CDR3 is TGTGCCAGCAGTGGTAATAGCGGGGGCCTCAACACAGATACGCAGTATTTT. It is translated as CASSGNSGGLNTDTQYF.

V and J are TRBV5-1 and TRBJ1-3; 8 nucleotides agree with TRBD1. J was trimmed by 5 bases and V by 4 bases; bases with no gene match: 11. The CDR3 loop spans 16 amino acids. In germline, CDR1 is SGHRS, CDR2 YFSETQ. The CDR3 DNA reads as TGCGCCAGCAGCACAACTTACAGGGGGTCGAGAAACACCATATATTTT. Protein sequence: CASSTTYRGSRNTIYF.

The chain uses TRBV5-1 and TRBJ1-2; D is undetermined. The V gene's germline CDR1 is SGHRS and CDR2 YFSETQ. There are 12 residues in the CDR3. V was clipped by 5 bases and J by 5 bases, with 10 bases between them. CDR3 nucleotides: TGCGCCAGCAGAGTTGAGGGATATGGCTACACCTTC. Its translation: CASRVEGYGYTF.